The next 24 T cell receptor beta chains were all read from a single sample in a study of cytomegalovirus exposure and HLA in healthy donors. The primer mix had 60 Vbeta and 13 Jbeta primers. Sequencing was performed with immunoSEQ multiplex PCR; in TCRdb, only in-frame clones are kept and a portion is missing. The sample consists of roughly 190,000 clones, 65% to 85% of them appearing once. Sequences were obtained from PBMCs. These receptors were collected from a man between 18 and 35 years old in good health and CMV-seronegative.

The genes are TRBV30 and TRBJ1-2; D uncertain. Germline assignment: CDR1 GTSNPN and CDR2 SVGIG (reference sequence). Trimming took 3 bases from V and 1 from J, leaving 9 bases between them. The CDR3 is 13 amino acids. The chain's CDR3 is CAWSLKLNYGYTF. The CDR3 DNA reads TGTGCCTGGAGCCTTAAACTTAACTATGGCTACACCTTC. Supplemented by reference TRBV30 and TRBJ1-2, the full variable domain reads SQTIHQWPATLVQPVGSPLSLECTVEGTSNPNLYWYRQAAGRGLQLLFYSVGIGQISSEVPQNLSASRPQDRQFILSSKKLLLSDSGFYLCAWSLKLNYGYTFGSGTRLTVV.

The chain employs TRBV10-2 and TRBJ2-5; a possible D gene is TRBD1 (6 bases). The germline V and J ends were trimmed by 0 bases and 0 bases, with 20 bases remaining between them. The CDR3 consists of 19 residues. The germline CDR1 and CDR2 sequences are WSHSY and SAAADI. CDR3 DNA sequence: TGCGCCAGCAGTGAGTCGATGTCAGGGGCGACCCCGTACCAAGAGACCCAGTACTTC. Its protein product is CASSESMSGATPYQETQYF.

The gene calls are TRBV2 and TRBJ1-3; unclear D gene. The V gene's germline CDR1 is SNHLY and CDR2 FYNNEI. V was trimmed by 6 bases and J by 0 bases, leaving 6 bases between them. The CDR3 consists of 13 residues. The CDR3 spells CASRHSSGNTIYF. CDR3 coding DNA: TGTGCCAGCAGACACAGCTCTGGAAACACCATATATTTT.

The rearrangement uses TRBV27 and TRBJ2-1; 7 nucleotides agree with TRBD1. The germline V gene encodes CDR1 MNHEY and CDR2 SMNVEV (reference sequence). The CDR3 is made up of 14 amino acids. The junction had 8 bases not matched to a gene; V was cut back by 9 bases and J by 3 bases. The CDR3 sequence: CASTPDRNYNEQFF. The CDR3 nucleotides read TGTGCCAGTACTCCGGACAGGAACTACAATGAGCAGTTCTTC.

In this sample, this clone turned up a few times. The gene calls are TRBV9 and TRBJ2-4, with TRBD2 as a possible D gene (5 bases). Germline assignment: CDR1 SGDLS and CDR2 YYNGEE. The V end lost 5 bases, the J end lost 0 bases, and 15 bases lay between the germline ends. The CDR3 is 16 residues long. CDR3 coding DNA: TGTGCCAGCAGGCGGGCCCCCGGGGAAGCCAAAAACATTCAGTACTTC. As protein: CASRRAPGEAKNIQYF.

The chain has TRBV28 and TRBJ2-3; D might be TRBD2 (5 bases). The V end lost 6 bases, the J end lost 8 bases, and 12 bases lay between the germline ends. Germline assignment: CDR1 MDHEN and CDR2 SYDVKM. CDR3 length: 12 amino acids. The CDR3 is CASSLSAGTQYF. As DNA, the CDR3 is TGTGCCAGCAGCCTTAGCGCAGGTACGCAGTATTTT.

This clone was observed once. The chain couples TRBV18 to TRBJ2-2, with TRBD2 identical over 8 bases. This CDR3 contains 14 residues. With V trimmed by 6 bases and J by 4 bases, 4 bases remained unmatched. Germline V gives CDR1 KGHSH, CDR2 LQKENI. The CDR3: CASSPAGGTGELFF. The CDR3 DNA is TGTGCCAGCTCCCCCGCGGGAGGCACCGGGGAGCTGTTTTTT. Drawing the rest from reference TRBV18 and TRBJ2-2, the complete variable domain is NAGVMQNPRHLVRRRGQEARLRCSPMKGHSHVYWYRQLPEEGLKFMVYLQKENIIDESGMPKERFSAEFPKEGPSILRIQQVVRGDSAAYFCASSPAGGTGELFFGEGSRLTVL.

The chain joins TRBV10-3 to TRBJ1-5; D call uncertain. V was shortened by 0 bases and J by 7 bases, with 13 bases between the two germline ends. The CDR3 is made up of 15 amino acids. Germline V gives CDR1 ENHRY, CDR2 SYGVKD. The CDR3 DNA reads as TGTGCCATCAGTGAGTCGTTTGGGAGCGGGCAGCCCCAGCATTTT. Amino acids: CAISESFGSGQPQHF.

J is TRBJ1-2 and V is TRBV10-2; D ambiguous. The CDR3 contains 15 residues. Trimming took off 0 bases at V and 8 bases at J, with 16 bases between the two ends. Germline lookup yields CDR1 WSHSY and CDR2 SAAADI. In DNA, the CDR3 is TGCGCCAGCAGTGAGTCACGCGGGGATCGACACGGCTACACCTTC. This encodes CASSESRGDRHGYTF.

The V call is TRBV28, the J call TRBJ2-3; possible D gene TRBD2, 6 bases. Per germline, CDR1 MDHEN and CDR2 SYDVKM. Trimming cost V 10 bases and J 5 bases, with 22 bases left between them. The CDR3 contains 15 residues. CDR3 coding DNA: TGTGCCACCTTGTCCTACGGGAGTGACTTAGATACGCAGTATTTT. This sequence encodes CATLSYGSDLDTQYF. The entire variable domain, with the rest obtained from reference TRBV28 and TRBJ2-3, is as follows: DVKVTQSSRYLVKRTGEKVFLECVQDMDHENMFWYRQDPGLGLRLIYFSYDVKMKEKGDIPEGYSVSREKKERFSLILESASTNQTSMYLCATLSYGSDLDTQYFGPGTRLTVL.

This clone is a singleton in its sample. The chain is built from TRBV7-6 and TRBJ2-5; tentatively, D is TRBD2 (6 bases). Trimming took 2 bases from V and 2 from J, leaving 12 bases between them. The germline V gene has CDR1 SGHVS and CDR2 FNYEAQ. The CDR3 is 15 amino acids. The CDR3 spells CASSLSFGGQETQYF. In DNA, the CDR3 is TGTGCCAGCAGCTTATCGTTCGGGGGACAAGAGACCCAGTACTTC.

DNA for the CDR3: TGCGCCAGCAGCCAGACAGCGAACTCCTACAATGAGCAGTTCTTC. It is translated as CASSQTANSYNEQFF. The V gene is TRBV5-1, the J gene TRBJ2-1; weak D call: TRBD1 (5 bases). CDR1 is SGHRS and CDR2 is YFSETQ in the germline V gene. The CDR3 is made up of 15 amino acids. V lost 4 bases and J lost 0, with 11 bases in between.

V gene TRBV5-8 combines with J gene TRBJ2-1, with 9 bases aligning to TRBD1. V was clipped by 0 bases and J by 10 bases; unmatched bases: 5. The CDR3 consists of 14 residues. In germline, CDR1 is SGHTS, CDR2 YDEGEE. The CDR3 spells CASSLETGGSEQFF. The CDR3 DNA sequence: TGTGCCAGCAGCTTGGAAACAGGGGGCTCCGAGCAGTTCTTC.

This sequence joins TRBV19 and TRBJ2-3; no definite D call. The CDR3 has 13 residues. The germline V and J ends were trimmed by 5 bases and 6 bases, with 12 bases remaining between them. Per germline, CDR1 LNHDA and CDR2 SQIVND (reference sequence). DNA of the CDR3: TGTGCCAGTAGTCGTCGTAGCATGGATACGCAGTATTTT. It encodes CASSRRSMDTQYF. Variable domain in full (rest from reference TRBV19 and TRBJ2-3): DGGITQSPKYLFRKEGQNVTLSCEQNLNHDAMYWYRQDPGQGLRLIYYSQIVNDFQKGDIAEGYSVSREKKESFPLTVTSAQKNPTAFYLCASSRRSMDTQYFGPGTRLTVL.

The chain combines TRBV5-6 with TRBJ2-2, with 9 bases fitting TRBD1. CDR3 length equals 16 residues. Per germline, CDR1 SGHDT and CDR2 YYEEEE. V lost 6 bases and J lost 5; bases outside the gene matches: 11. The CDR3 DNA follows: TGTGCCAGCACCGTCGACAGGGGGTTTTGGACCGGGGAGCTGTTTTTT. It yields the protein CASTVDRGFWTGELFF.

This chain connects TRBV4-3 to TRBJ2-3, with a weak D call TRBD2 (5 bases). Germline CDR1 and CDR2: LGHNA and YSLEER. Trimming stripped 0 bases from V and 9 bases from J, with 10 bases between. This CDR3 has 13 amino acids. CDR3 region: CASSQDPRGTQYF. DNA of the CDR3: TGCGCCAGCAGCCAAGATCCCCGCGGGACGCAGTATTTT.

This clone was found once. The rearrangement uses TRBV5-1 and TRBJ2-1; TRBD2 matches 9 bases. CDR1 and CDR2 (germline): SGHRS, YFSETQ. CDR3 length: 17 residues. The V and J ends lost 0 bases and 0 bases, in that order; junction bases with no gene match: 4. The CDR3 nucleotides are TGCGCCAGCAGCTTGGGGACTAGCGAACACTCCTACAATGAGCAGTTCTTC. Its translation: CASSLGTSEHSYNEQFF.

This clone was counted only a few times. CDR3 DNA: TGTGCCAGCAGCCCCCGATTCGAAGCCCACGAGCAGTACTTC. Translating gives CASSPRFEAHEQYF. The genes are TRBV9 and TRBJ2-7, with D uncertain. The germline V gene has CDR1 SGDLS and CDR2 YYNGEE. This CDR3 has 14 residues. The V and J ends lost 4 bases and 5 bases respectively, with 16 bases between them. Full variable domain (remainder filled in from reference TRBV9 and TRBJ2-7): DSGVTQTPKHLITATGQRVTLRCSPRSGDLSVYWYQQSLDQGLQFLIQYYNGEERAKGNILERFSAQQFPDLHSELNLSSLELGDSALYFCASSPRFEAHEQYFGPGTRLTVT.

V is TRBV7-3 and J is TRBJ2-1, with 8 bases matching TRBD1. The V segment lost 4 bases and the J segment 7 bases; nucleotides outside the gene matches: 9. CDR1 is SGHTA, CDR2 FQGTGA, per germline. The length of the CDR3 is 15 residues. CDR3 loop: CASSSGQGGRNEQFF. CDR3 sequence (DNA): TGTGCCAGCAGCTCCGGACAGGGTGGTAGGAATGAGCAGTTCTTC.

This clone was seen more than once but under ten times. The genes are TRBV6-4 and TRBJ2-5; D remains ambiguous. Germline-derived CDR1 and CDR2 are MRHNA and SNTAGT. Deletions cut 0 bases from V and 9 bases from J, with 8 bases between. The CDR3 contains 12 residues. CDR3 region: CASSDSMFPQYF. The CDR3 region has the DNA TGTGCCAGCAGTGACTCTATGTTCCCCCAGTACTTC.

The V gene is TRBV11-3, the J gene TRBJ2-3; 8 bases line up with TRBD2. V lost 3 bases and J lost 3; bases outside the gene matches: 5. The CDR3 length is 15 residues. In germline, CDR1 is SGHNT, CDR2 YENEEA. CDR3 nucleotide sequence: TGTGCCAGCAGCTTCGCGGGAGGCCCAACAGATACGCAGTATTTT. Protein product: CASSFAGGPTDTQYF. Full variable domain (rest looked up from reference TRBV11-3 and TRBJ2-3): EAGVVQSPRYKIIEKKQPVAFWCNPISGHNTLYWYLQNLGQGPELLIRYENEEAVDDSQLPKDRFSAERLKGVDSTLKIQPAELGDSAVYLCASSFAGGPTDTQYFGPGTRLTVL.

The J gene is TRBJ2-4, the V gene TRBV6-1; TRBD1 matches at 7 bases. The J segment lost 3 bases and the V segment lost 2 bases, leaving 7 bases of the junction unmatched. Germline V lookup: CDR1 MNHNS, CDR2 SASEGT. CDR3 length: 16 residues. The CDR3 region is CASSEIQGRGKNIQYF. The DNA for the CDR3 is TGTGCCAGCAGTGAAATACAGGGGAGAGGCAAAAACATTCAGTACTTC.

This chain joins TRBV27 and TRBJ1-2; 7 positions agree with TRBD1. Germline-derived CDR1 and CDR2 are MNHEY and SMNVEV (reference sequence). Trimming took 5 bases from V and 3 from J; bases not matched to a gene: 6. CDR3 length: 14 residues. CDR3: CASSPLDRYYGYTF. CDR3 nucleotide sequence: TGTGCCAGCAGTCCTCTGGACAGGTACTATGGCTACACCTTC.

The chain carries TRBV9 and TRBJ1-4; TRBD1 is a possible D gene (5 bases). Trimming took 3 bases from V and 8 from J, leaving 17 bases between them. Germline CDR1 and CDR2: SGDLS and YYNGEE. The CDR3 sequence is 15 residues long. The CDR3 region is CASSARTRPVEKLFF. CDR3 DNA sequence: TGTGCCAGCAGCGCCCGGACACGCCCCGTCGAAAAACTGTTTTTT.